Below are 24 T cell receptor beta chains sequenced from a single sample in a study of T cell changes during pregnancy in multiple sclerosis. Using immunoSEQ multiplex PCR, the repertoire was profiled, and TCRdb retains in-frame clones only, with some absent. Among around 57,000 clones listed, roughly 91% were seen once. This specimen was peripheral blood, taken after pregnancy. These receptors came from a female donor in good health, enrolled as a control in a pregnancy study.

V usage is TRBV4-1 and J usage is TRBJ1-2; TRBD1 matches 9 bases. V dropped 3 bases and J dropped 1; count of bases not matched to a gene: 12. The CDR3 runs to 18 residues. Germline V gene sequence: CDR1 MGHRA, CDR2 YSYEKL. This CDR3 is CASSHTPTGQGNNYGYTF. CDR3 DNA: TGCGCCAGCAGCCATACACCTACCGGACAGGGGAATAACTATGGCTACACCTTC.

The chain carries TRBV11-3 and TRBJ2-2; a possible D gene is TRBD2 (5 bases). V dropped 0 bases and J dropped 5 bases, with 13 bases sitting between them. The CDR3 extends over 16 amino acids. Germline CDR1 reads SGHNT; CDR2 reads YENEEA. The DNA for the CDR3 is TGTGCCAGCAGCTTAGACAGTAATCGGGGAACCGGGGAGCTGTTTTTT. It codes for CASSLDSNRGTGELFF.

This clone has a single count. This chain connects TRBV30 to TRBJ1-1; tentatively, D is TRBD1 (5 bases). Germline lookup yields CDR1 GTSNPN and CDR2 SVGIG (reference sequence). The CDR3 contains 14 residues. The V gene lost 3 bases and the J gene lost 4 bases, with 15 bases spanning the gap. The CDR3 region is CAWSGGTYRTEAFF. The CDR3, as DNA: TGTGCCTGGAGCGGAGGGACCTACCGCACTGAAGCTTTCTTT. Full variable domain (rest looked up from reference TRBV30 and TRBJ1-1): SQTIHQWPATLVQPVGSPLSLECTVEGTSNPNLYWYRQAAGRGLQLLFYSVGIGQISSEVPQNLSASRPQDRQFILSSKKLLLSDSGFYLCAWSGGTYRTEAFFGQGTRLTVV.

This chain's CDR3 is CASSLRVSYEQYF. The CDR3 nucleotides read TGTGCCAGCAGCTTGCGGGTTTCCTACGAGCAGTACTTC. V gene TRBV5-6 combines with J gene TRBJ2-7; D unresolved. Trimming took 1 base from V and 1 from J, leaving 6 bases between them. Germline CDR1 is SGHDT and CDR2 is YYEEEE. The CDR3 spans 13 residues.

The CDR3 nucleotides are TGTGCTAGTGGTTTGTCGGGACTAGCGGGGGGGCAGACTAGCACAGATACGCAGTATTTT. Protein sequence: CASGLSGLAGGQTSTDTQYF. The gene calls are TRBV12-5 and TRBJ2-3, with 16 nucleotides matching TRBD2. In germline, CDR1 is LGHNT, CDR2 FRNRAP. V trimming: 2 bases; J trimming: 0 bases; junction bases outside the gene matches: 8. The CDR3 extends over 20 amino acids. Full variable domain (rest looked up from reference TRBV12-5 and TRBJ2-3): DARVTQTPRHKVTEMGQEVTMRCQPILGHNTVFWYRQTMMQGLELLAYFRNRAPLDDSGMPKDRFSAEMPDATLATLKIQPSEPRDSAVYFCASGLSGLAGGQTSTDTQYFGPGTRLTVL.

The CDR3 nucleotides are TGCGCCAGCAGCCAAGATCGCGTAGCGGGGGGGCTTGATACGCAGTATTTT. It translates to CASSQDRVAGGLDTQYF. The gene calls are TRBV4-3 and TRBJ2-3; 11 bases map to TRBD2. The V gene end was trimmed by 0 bases and the J gene end by 6 bases; junction bases not matched to a gene: 8. The CDR3 spans 17 residues. Per the germline V gene, CDR1 is LGHNA and CDR2 is YSLEER.

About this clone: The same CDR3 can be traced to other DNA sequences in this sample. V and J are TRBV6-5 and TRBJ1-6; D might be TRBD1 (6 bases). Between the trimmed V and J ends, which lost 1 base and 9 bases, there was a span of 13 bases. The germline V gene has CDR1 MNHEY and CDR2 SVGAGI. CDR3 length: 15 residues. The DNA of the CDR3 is TGTGCCAGCAGTTACTTCAAGGGGGACGGTTCACCCCTCCACTTT. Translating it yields CASSYFKGDGSPLHF.

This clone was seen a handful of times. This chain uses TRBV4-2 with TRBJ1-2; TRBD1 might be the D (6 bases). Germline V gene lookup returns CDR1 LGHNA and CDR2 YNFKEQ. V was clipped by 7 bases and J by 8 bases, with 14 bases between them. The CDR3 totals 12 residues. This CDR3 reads CASTPGGGGYTF. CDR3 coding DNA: TGTGCCAGCACCCCGGGGGGGGGCGGCTACACCTTC.

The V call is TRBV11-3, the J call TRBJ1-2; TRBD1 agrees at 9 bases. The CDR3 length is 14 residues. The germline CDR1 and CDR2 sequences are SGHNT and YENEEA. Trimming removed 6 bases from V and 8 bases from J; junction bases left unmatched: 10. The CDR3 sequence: CASRGRDRDLGYTF. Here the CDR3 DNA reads TGTGCCAGCAGAGGCCGGGACAGGGACTTGGGCTACACCTTC.

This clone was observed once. CDR3 amino acids: CASSPIDGGYTF. Here the CDR3 DNA reads TGTGCCAGCAGCCCGATAGATGGTGGCTACACCTTC. The chain combines TRBV7-9 with TRBJ1-2; D unresolved. V lost 5 bases to trimming and J lost 7 bases, with 11 bases between them. Germline lookup yields CDR1 SEHNR and CDR2 FQNEAQ (reference sequence). This CDR3 is built from 12 residues.

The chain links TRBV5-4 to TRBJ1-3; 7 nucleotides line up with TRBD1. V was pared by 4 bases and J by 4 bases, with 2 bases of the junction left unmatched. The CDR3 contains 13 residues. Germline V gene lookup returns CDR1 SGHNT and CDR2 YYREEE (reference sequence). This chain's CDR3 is CASSLQGGNTIYF. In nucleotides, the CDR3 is TGTGCCAGCAGCCTACAGGGGGGAAACACCATATATTTT.

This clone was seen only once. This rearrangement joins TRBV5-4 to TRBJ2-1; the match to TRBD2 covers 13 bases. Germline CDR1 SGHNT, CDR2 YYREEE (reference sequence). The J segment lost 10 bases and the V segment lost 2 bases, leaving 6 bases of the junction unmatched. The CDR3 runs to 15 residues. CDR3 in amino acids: CASSLGLAGDGEQFF. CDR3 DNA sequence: TGTGCCAGCAGCTTAGGACTAGCGGGGGATGGGGAGCAGTTCTTC.

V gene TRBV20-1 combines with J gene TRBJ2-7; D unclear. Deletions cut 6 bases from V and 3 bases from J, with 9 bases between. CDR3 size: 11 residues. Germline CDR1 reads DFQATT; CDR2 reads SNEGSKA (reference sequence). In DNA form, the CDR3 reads TGCAGTGCGTCGAGAGGCTACGAGCAGTACTTC. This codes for CSASRGYEQYF.

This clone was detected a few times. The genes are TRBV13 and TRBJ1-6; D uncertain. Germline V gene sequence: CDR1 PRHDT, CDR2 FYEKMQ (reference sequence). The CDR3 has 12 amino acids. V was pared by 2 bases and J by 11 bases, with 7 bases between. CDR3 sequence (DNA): TGTGCCAGCAGCTTATCTACCCCACCCCTCCACTTT. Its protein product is CASSLSTPPLHF.

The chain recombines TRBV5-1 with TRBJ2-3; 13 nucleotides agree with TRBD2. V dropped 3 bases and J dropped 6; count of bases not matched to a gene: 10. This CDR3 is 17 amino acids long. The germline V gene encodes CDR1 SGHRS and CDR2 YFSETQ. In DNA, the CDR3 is TGCGCCAGCAGCTCACGACTAGCGGGGGGTCCCAGGGATACGCAGTATTTT. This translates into CASSSRLAGGPRDTQYF.

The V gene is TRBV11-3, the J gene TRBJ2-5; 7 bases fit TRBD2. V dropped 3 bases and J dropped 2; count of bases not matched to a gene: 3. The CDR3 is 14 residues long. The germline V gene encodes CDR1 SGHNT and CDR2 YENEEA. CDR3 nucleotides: TGTGCCAGCAGCTTGGGGGGGGTACAAGAGACCCAGTACTTC. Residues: CASSLGGVQETQYF.

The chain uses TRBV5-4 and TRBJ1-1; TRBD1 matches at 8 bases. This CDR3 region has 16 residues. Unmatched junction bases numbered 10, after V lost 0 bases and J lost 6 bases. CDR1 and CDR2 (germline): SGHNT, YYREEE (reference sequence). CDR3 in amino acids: CASSLGGQGAEAEAFF. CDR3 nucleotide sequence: TGTGCCAGCAGCTTGGGGGGTCAGGGGGCTGAGGCTGAAGCTTTCTTT.

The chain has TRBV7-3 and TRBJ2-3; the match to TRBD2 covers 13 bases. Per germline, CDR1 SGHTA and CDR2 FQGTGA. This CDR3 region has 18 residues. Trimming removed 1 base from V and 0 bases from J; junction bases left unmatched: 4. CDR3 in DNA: TGTGCCAGCAGCTTAATGGGGACTAGCGGGGTTAGCACAGATACGCAGTATTTT. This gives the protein CASSLMGTSGVSTDTQYF.

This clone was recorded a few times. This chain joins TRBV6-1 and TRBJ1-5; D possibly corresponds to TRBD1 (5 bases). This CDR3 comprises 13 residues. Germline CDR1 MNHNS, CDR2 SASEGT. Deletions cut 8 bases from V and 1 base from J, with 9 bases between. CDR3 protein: CASRQHSNQPQHF. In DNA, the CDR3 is TGTGCCAGCCGACAGCACAGCAATCAGCCCCAGCATTTT.

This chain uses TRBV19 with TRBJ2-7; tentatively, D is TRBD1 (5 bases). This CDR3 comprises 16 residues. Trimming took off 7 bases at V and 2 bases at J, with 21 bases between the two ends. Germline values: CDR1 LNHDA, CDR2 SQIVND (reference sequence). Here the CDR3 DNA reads TGTGCCAGTAAGGAAAAGCCCAGACAGCGACCCTACGAGCAGTACTTC. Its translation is CASKEKPRQRPYEQYF.

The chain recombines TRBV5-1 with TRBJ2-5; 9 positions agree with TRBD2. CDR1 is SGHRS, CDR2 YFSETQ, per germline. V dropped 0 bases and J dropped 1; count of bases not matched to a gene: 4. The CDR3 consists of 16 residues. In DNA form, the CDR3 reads TGCGCCAGCAGCTTGGGTGTTAGCGGGGGCCAAGAGACCCAGTACTTC. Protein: CASSLGVSGGQETQYF.

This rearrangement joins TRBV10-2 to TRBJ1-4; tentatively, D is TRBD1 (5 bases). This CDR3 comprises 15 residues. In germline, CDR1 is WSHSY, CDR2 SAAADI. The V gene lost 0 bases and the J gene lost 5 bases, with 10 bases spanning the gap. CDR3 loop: CASSESWGQNEKLFF. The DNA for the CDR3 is TGCGCCAGCAGTGAGTCCTGGGGCCAAAATGAAAAACTGTTTTTT.

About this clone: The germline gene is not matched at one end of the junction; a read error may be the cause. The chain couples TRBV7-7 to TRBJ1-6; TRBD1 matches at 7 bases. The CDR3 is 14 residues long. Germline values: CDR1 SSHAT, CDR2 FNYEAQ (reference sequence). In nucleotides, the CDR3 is TGTGCTAGCAGCTTAGACAGGGTGAATTCACCCCTCCACTTT. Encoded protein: CASSLDRVNSPLHF.

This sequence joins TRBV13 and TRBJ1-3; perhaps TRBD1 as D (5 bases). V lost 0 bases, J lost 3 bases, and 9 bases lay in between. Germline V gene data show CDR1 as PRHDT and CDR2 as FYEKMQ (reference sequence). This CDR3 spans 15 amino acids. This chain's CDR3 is CASSLGDRLGNTIYF. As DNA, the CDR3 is TGTGCCAGCAGCTTAGGCGACAGACTTGGAAACACCATATATTTT.